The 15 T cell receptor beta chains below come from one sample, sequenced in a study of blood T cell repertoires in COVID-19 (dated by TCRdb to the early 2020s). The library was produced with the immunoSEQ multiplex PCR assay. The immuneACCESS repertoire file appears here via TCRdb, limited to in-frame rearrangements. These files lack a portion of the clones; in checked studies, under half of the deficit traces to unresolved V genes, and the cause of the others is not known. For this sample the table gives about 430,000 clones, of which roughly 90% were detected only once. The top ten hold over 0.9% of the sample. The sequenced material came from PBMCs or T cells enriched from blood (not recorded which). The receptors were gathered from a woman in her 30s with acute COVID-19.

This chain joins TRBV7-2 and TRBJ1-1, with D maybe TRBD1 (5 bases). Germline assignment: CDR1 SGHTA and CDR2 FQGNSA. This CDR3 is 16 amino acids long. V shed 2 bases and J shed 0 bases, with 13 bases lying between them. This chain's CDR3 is CASSLRWGLMNTEAFF. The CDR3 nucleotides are TGTGCCAGCAGCTTAAGGTGGGGCCTGATGAACACTGAAGCTTTCTTT.

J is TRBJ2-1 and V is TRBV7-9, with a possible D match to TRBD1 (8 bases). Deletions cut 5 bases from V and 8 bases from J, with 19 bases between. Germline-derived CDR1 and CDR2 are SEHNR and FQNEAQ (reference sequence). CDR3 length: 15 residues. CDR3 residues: CASSQHRGGGDEQFF. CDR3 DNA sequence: TGTGCCAGCAGCCAGCACAGGGGGGGAGGCGATGAGCAGTTCTTC.

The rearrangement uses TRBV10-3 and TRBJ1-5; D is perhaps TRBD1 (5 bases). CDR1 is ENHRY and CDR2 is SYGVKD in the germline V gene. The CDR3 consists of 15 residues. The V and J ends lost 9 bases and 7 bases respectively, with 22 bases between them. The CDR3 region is CAISPGRGVLQPQHF. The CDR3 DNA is TGTGCCATATCGCCCGGGCGGGGGGTATTACAGCCCCAGCATTTT.

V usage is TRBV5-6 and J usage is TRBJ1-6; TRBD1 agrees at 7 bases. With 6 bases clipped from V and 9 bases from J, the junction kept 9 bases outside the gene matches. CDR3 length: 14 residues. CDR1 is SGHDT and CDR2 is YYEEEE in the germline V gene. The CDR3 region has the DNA TGTGCCAGCACCGTCGACAGGGCTACTTCACCCCTCCACTTT. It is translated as CASTVDRATSPLHF.

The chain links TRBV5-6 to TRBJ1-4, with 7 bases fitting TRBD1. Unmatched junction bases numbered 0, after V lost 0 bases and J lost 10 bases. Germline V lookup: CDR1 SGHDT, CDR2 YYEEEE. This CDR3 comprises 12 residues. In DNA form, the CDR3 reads TGTGCCAGCAGCTTGGGGACAGGAAAACTGTTTTTT. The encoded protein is CASSLGTGKLFF.

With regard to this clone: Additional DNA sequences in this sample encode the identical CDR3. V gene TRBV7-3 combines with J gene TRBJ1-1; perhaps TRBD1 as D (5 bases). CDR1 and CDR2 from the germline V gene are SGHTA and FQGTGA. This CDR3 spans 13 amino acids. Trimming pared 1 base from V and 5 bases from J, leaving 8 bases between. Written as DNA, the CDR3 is TGTGCCAGCAGCTTAAGGGGGGGTACTGAAGCTTTCTTT. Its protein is CASSLRGGTEAFF.

CDR3: CSVNRGLTDTQYF. CDR3 DNA sequence: TGCAGCGTTAACAGGGGGCTCACAGATACGCAGTATTTT. The chain carries TRBV29-1 and TRBJ2-3, with 9 bases fitting TRBD1. Germline CDR1 is SQVTM and CDR2 is ANQGSEA. The CDR3 contains 13 residues. V lost 5 bases, J lost 2 bases, and 2 bases stayed unmatched.

CDR3 sequence: CASSVILNQPQHF. CDR3 nucleotide sequence: TGTGCCAGTAGCGTTATTTTAAATCAGCCCCAGCATTTT. This rearrangement joins TRBV19 to TRBJ1-5; D is ambiguous. The ends were cut back, 6 bases at V and 4 bases at J, with 10 bases in the middle. CDR1 and CDR2 (germline): LNHDA, SQIVND (reference sequence). CDR3 size: 13 residues.

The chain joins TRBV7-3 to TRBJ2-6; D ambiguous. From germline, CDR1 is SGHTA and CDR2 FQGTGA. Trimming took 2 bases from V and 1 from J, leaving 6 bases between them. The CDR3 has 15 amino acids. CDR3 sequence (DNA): TGTGCCAGCAGCTTAGGAGCGTCTGGGGCCAACGTCCTGACTTTC. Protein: CASSLGASGANVLTF.

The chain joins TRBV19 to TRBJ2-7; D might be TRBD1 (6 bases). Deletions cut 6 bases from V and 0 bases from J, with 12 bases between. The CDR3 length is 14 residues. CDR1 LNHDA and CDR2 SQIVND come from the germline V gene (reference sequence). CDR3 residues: CASSGQWSSYEQYF. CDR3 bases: TGTGCCAGTAGCGGACAGTGGAGCTCCTACGAGCAGTACTTC.

The CDR3 loop reads CASSPLHDNLTATNEKLFF. DNA of the CDR3: TGTGCCAGCTCACCCTTGCATGACAACCTCACCGCAACTAATGAAAAACTGTTTTTT. The rearrangement uses TRBV18 and TRBJ1-4; D call uncertain. Trimming stripped 3 bases from V and 0 bases from J, with 20 bases between. This CDR3 contains 19 residues. Per the germline V gene, CDR1 is KGHSH and CDR2 is LQKENI.

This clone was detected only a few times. CDR3: CASSYLQSTDTQYF. CDR3 sequence (DNA): TGTGCCAGCAGTTACCTCCAGAGCACAGATACGCAGTATTTT. V and J are TRBV2 and TRBJ2-3; no reliable D call. The V gene's germline CDR1 is SNHLY and CDR2 FYNNEI. The V gene lost 5 bases and the J gene lost 0 bases, with 9 bases spanning the gap. CDR3 length: 14 residues.

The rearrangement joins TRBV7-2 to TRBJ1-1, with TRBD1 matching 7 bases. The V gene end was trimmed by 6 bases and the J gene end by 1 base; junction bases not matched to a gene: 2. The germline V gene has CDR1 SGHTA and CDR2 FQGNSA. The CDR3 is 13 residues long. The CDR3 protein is CASRDRKNTEAFF. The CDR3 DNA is TGTGCCAGCAGGGACAGGAAGAACACTGAAGCTTTCTTT.

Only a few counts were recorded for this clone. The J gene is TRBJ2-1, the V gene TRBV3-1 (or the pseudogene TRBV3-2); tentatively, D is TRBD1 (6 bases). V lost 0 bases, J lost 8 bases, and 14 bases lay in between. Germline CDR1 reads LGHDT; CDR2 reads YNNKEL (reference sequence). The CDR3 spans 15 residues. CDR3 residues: CASSQDLGGQDEQFF. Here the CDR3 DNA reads TGTGCCAGCAGCCAAGATTTAGGGGGTCAGGATGAGCAGTTCTTC.

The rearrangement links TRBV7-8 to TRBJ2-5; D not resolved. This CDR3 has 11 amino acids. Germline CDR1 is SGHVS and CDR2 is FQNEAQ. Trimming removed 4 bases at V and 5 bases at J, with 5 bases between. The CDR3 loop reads CASSSGETQYF. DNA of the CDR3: TGTGCCAGCAGCTCCGGGGAGACCCAGTACTTC.